This T cell receptor (beta chain) is drawn from a study of identical twins. Between the trimmed V and J ends, which lost 11 bases and 6 bases, there was a span of 16 bases. The CDR3 loop spans 12 amino acids. One entry per CDR3 protein, called by TCRdb with MiXCR from the 5' RACE reads. The sample records some 900,000 distinct CDR3 sequences, 9% to 15% being singletons. This clonotype was counted many times. Its antigen is still unknown. Study-wide points: Models predicted less out-of-frame TCR alpha sharing in monozygotic twins than was found.

These data were also filed under a second study, of yellow fever vaccine responses in identical twins.

Sequenced material: PBMCs. The clonotype comes from a woman aged 18-29 years in good health. The rearrangement joins TRBV12-3 or TRBV12-4 to TRBJ1-2; D perhaps matches TRBD1 (6 bases). CDR3 amino acids: CAQQGNRDGYTF. The CDR3 nucleotides read TGTGCCCAGCAGGGGAACCGAGATGGCTACACCTTC.